The rows below give T cell receptor beta chains drawn from one sample of a study of radiotherapy plus CTLA-4 blockade in lung cancer. Only in-frame clones appear in the TCRdb table, and some are missing; sequencing was by immunoSEQ multiplex PCR. The table shows about 95,000 clones, with 82% occurring only once. The sequencing here drew on peripheral blood, taken from a patient treated with radiotherapy plus ipilimumab. These receptors originate from a human donor with non-small cell lung cancer who had a partial response to radiotherapy plus ipilimumab. Each CDR3 is given with its conserved first and last residue. Fields, in order: V gene, CDR3 length, D gene, J gene, clone size, CDR3 DNA, CDR3 protein. The D gene is left open where the match is weak. Rows may omit the clone size; those that give it use once, few, many or a size class.

>TRBV7-2|18|-|TRBJ2-5|-
TGTGCCAGCAGCTTAGGGTCATATAGCGGAGGAACGCAAGAGACCCAGTACTTC
CASSLGSYSGGTQETQYF
>TRBV21-1|14|-|TRBJ2-3|-
TGTGCCAGCGGCCCGAGGGAGGGGGCAGATACGCAGTATTTT
CASGPREGADTQYF
>TRBV6-5|15|-|TRBJ1-2|-
TGTGCCAGCTCCCCCCAAGGGGAATCTCCATATGGCTACACCTTC
CASSPQGESPYGYTF
>TRBV28|16|TRBD1|TRBJ1-1|-
TGTGCCAGCAGTCCTCTGACAGGGGGCGTATATGCAGAAGCTTTCTTT
CASSPLTGGVYAEAFF
>TRBV6-5|15|TRBD2|TRBJ2-2|-
TGTGCCAGCAGGACTAGCGGGCTGGGCTCCGGGGAGCTGTTTTTT
CASRTSGLGSGELFF
>TRBV9|21|TRBD1|TRBJ2-1|once
TGTGCCAGCAGCTCCCGCCGGGACAGGGATTGGGACTCCCGCTCCTACAATGAGCAGTTCTTC
CASSSRRDRDWDSRSYNEQFF
>TRBV6-1|15|TRBD1|TRBJ2-3|-
TGTGCCAGCAGTCCCGGGGACAGGGGAGCAGATACGCAGTATTTT
CASSPGDRGADTQYF
>TRBV6-5|15|-|TRBJ2-6|once
TGTGCCAGCAGTCCCACAGGCTCTGGGGCCAACGTCCTGACTTTC
CASSPTGSGANVLTF
>TRBV18|14|TRBD2|TRBJ2-7|-
TGTGCCAGCTCACCCGGGAGGGGCCCTGGCGAGCAGTACTTC
CASSPGRGPGEQYF
>TRBV30|14|TRBD1|TRBJ1-5|-
TGTGCCTGGAGCGGAGGACAGGGCGATCAGCCCCAGCATTTT
CAWSGGQGDQPQHF
>TRBV28|12|-|TRBJ1-1|-
TGTGCCAGCAGTAGGTCGGGTGTTACGGCTTTCTTT
CASSRSGVTAFF
>TRBV6-1|14|TRBD1|TRBJ2-7|-
TGTGCCAGCAGTGACGTGGGACAGACCTACGAGCAGTACTTC
CASSDVGQTYEQYF
>TRBV7-2|15|TRBD2|TRBJ2-7|-
TGTGCCAGCAGCCCCCCGGGACTAGGTTCCTACGAGCAGTACTTC
CASSPPGLGSYEQYF
>TRBV18|13|-|TRBJ2-7|few
TGTGCCAGCTCAGGAGGCGGAACCTACGAGCAGTACTTC
CASSGGGTYEQYF
>TRBV6-6|15|-|TRBJ1-3|-
TGTGCCAGCAGACCTCACGGAGACTCTGGAAACACCATATATTTT
CASRPHGDSGNTIYF
>TRBV5-1|17|TRBD2|TRBJ2-3|-
TGCGCCAGCAGCTTGATGGCCCTAGCGGGAGTGGCAGATACGCAGTATTTT
CASSLMALAGVADTQYF
>TRBV5-4|13|-|TRBJ2-7|-
TGTGCCAGCAGCTTGACCCAACTAGACGAGCAGTACTTC
CASSLTQLDEQYF
>TRBV5-6|16|-|TRBJ1-4|-
TGTGCCAGCAGCTCCGGGTCTTGGGGGGCTAATGAAAAACTGTTTTTT
CASSSGSWGANEKLFF
>TRBV7-2|15|-|TRBJ1-1|-
TGTGCCAGCAGCTCCCAACAGGGCATGAACACTGAAGCTTTCTTT
CASSSQQGMNTEAFF
>TRBV28|15|-|TRBJ2-1|-
TGTGCCAGCAGTTTGCGGGCGGGGGCGAACAATGAGCAGTTCTTC
CASSLRAGANNEQFF
>TRBV7-2|14|-|TRBJ2-1|-
TGTGCCAGCAGCTCAGTACTAGCTTACAATGAGCAGTTCTTC
CASSSVLAYNEQFF
>TRBV29-1|15|TRBD1|TRBJ1-2|-
TGCAGCGTTGAGAACGGCTACAGGGGTGGCTATGGCTACACCTTC
CSVENGYRGGYGYTF
>TRBV28|9|-|TRBJ2-7|-
TGTGCCAGCGGGCGCGAGCAGTACTTC
CASGREQYF
>TRBV9|14|TRBD1|TRBJ2-5|-
TGTGCCAGCAGCGTAACCCAGGGGGTAGAGACCCAGTACTTC
CASSVTQGVETQYF
>TRBV7-3|13|-|TRBJ2-7|-
TGTGCCAGCAGCTTATTCCCCCCTTCCGAGCAGTACTTC
CASSLFPPSEQYF
>TRBV2|14|TRBD1|TRBJ1-1|-
TGTGCCAGCATCTCCGGGACAGTGAACACTGAAGCTTTCTTT
CASISGTVNTEAFF
>TRBV27|15|TRBD2|TRBJ2-1|once
TGTGCCAGCAGTTTAACGGGGGGTGGGGGCAATGAGCAGTTCTTC
CASSLTGGGGNEQFF
>TRBV7-2|15|TRBD1|TRBJ2-5|-
TGTGCCAGCAGCTTATTCAGGGGGCTGGGGGAGACCCAGTACTTC
CASSLFRGLGETQYF
>TRBV28|12|-|TRBJ1-2|-
TGTGCCAGCAGTGCGGGGAACTATGGCTACACCTTC
CASSAGNYGYTF
>TRBV10-1|15|TRBD2|TRBJ2-7|-
TGCGCCAGCAGTGGCACCGGACTAGCGGGAGGGCAGCAGTACTTC
CASSGTGLAGGQQYF
>TRBV2|10|-|TRBJ2-3|-
TGTGCCAGCAGTCGAGATACGCAGTATTTT
CASSRDTQYF
>TRBV6-5|15|TRBD1|TRBJ2-2|-
TGTGCCAGCAGGCGGACAGGGCGGGGCACCGGGGAGCTGTTTTTT
CASRRTGRGTGELFF
>TRBV29-1|13|-|TRBJ2-5|-
TGCAGCGCAAAATCAGGGATCCAAGAGACCCAGTACTTC
CSAKSGIQETQYF
>TRBV28|13|TRBD2|TRBJ2-5|-
TGTGCCAGCAGCTTGGGGGGGCAAGAGACCCAGTACTTC
CASSLGGQETQYF
>TRBV18|15|-|TRBJ1-4|-
TGTGCCAGCTCACCGAGCATAGCAGGGCGGGAAAAACTGTTTTTT
CASSPSIAGREKLFF
>TRBV5-1|12|-|TRBJ2-1|-
TGCGCCAGCAGCTTGGACGGGAGCAGGCAGTTCTTC
CASSLDGSRQFF
>TRBV30|13|-|TRBJ1-4|-
TGTGCCTGGAGTGTACCGGGAGTAGGAAAACTGTTTTTT
CAWSVPGVGKLFF
>TRBV11-2|14|TRBD2|TRBJ2-1|-
TGTGCCAGCAGCCGAACTAGCGGGAGGAATGAGCAGTTCTTC
CASSRTSGRNEQFF
>TRBV10-2|11|-|TRBJ2-7|-
TGCGCCAGCAGTGACTTAAACGAGCAGTACTTC
CASSDLNEQYF
>TRBV6-5|14|-|TRBJ2-7|-
TGTGCCAGCAGTGAAGTGGACTCCACCTACGAGCAGTACTTC
CASSEVDSTYEQYF
>TRBV2|13|-|TRBJ1-1|medium-sized
TGTGCCAGCAGTGAAGGACGGGGCACTGAAGCTTTCTTT
CASSEGRGTEAFF
>TRBV12-5|13|-|TRBJ2-1|-
TGTGCTAGTGGTTTGAGGGAAGGGGATGAGCAGTTCTTC
CASGLREGDEQFF
>TRBV5-4|15|TRBD2|TRBJ2-2|-
TGTGCCAGCAGCTCTGGACTAGCTTTCACCGGGGAGCTGTTTTTT
CASSSGLAFTGELFF
>TRBV6-1|14|-|TRBJ1-5|-
TGTGCCAGCAGTTCCGGTGATAGCAATCAGCCCCAGCATTTT
CASSSGDSNQPQHF
>TRBV6-1|13|-|TRBJ2-5|-
TGTGCCAGCAGGACCCCAGGGGTCTGGGACCAGTACTTC
CASRTPGVWDQYF
>TRBV7-6|15|-|TRBJ2-5|-
TGTGCCAGCAGCCAACTAGGTGAGGCTTCAGAGACCCAGTACTTC
CASSQLGEASETQYF
>TRBV20-1|10|-|TRBJ1-1|few
TGCAGTGCTAAGGGCAGGGGAGCTTTCTTT
CSAKGRGAFF
>TRBV19|13|-|TRBJ1-1|-
TGTGCCAGTAGTCTCCAGGGGAACACTGAAGCTTTCTTT
CASSLQGNTEAFF
>TRBV7-9|15|TRBD1|TRBJ1-2|-
TGTGCCAGCACCTCCTTTGACAGGGCTAACTATGGCTACACCTTC
CASTSFDRANYGYTF
>TRBV11-2|15|-|TRBJ1-4|-
TGTGCCAGCAGCTTACCGGGAGCAACTAATGAAAAACTGTTTTTT
CASSLPGATNEKLFF
>TRBV5-6|15|-|TRBJ1-5|-
TGTGCCAGCAGCTTATCTTTAGGGGTGCCTCAGCCCCAGCATTTT
CASSLSLGVPQPQHF